The entry below describes one TCR beta chain. Its antigen is not known. The entry originates in a study of cytomegalovirus exposure and HLA in healthy donors. In the PCR, 60 Vbeta and 13 Jbeta primers were used. Generated by immunoSEQ multiplex PCR, the TCRdb table keeps only in-frame clones and is missing some. The sample lists under 110,000 clones; approximately 76% were seen once. Findings of the study overall: Within the data, a cluster of highly shared sequence variants was likely a sequencing artifact. Roughly uniform depth of sequencing across donors was assumed in presence/absence analyses. With later analysis, a missense DCLRE1C variant became linked to TCR beta V- and J-gene trimming. A list of about 160 TCR beta chains associated with cytomegalovirus was given.

The CDR3 runs 14 residues. Germline assignment: CDR1 SGDLS and CDR2 YYNGEE. V was clipped by 4 bases and J by 3 bases, with 13 bases between them. This TCR was recovered from a man aged 35 to 55 in good health and CMV-seronegative. The chain combines TRBV9 with TRBJ1-1; no reliable D call. Sequencing was carried out using PBMCs. In DNA form, the CDR3 reads TGTGCCAGCAGCTCCCTCTCCAGATACACTGAAGCTTTCTTT. Amino acids: CASSSLSRYTEAFF.